This passage covers 18 T cell receptor beta chains from one sample sequenced in a study of cytomegalovirus exposure and HLA in healthy donors. 60 Vbeta and 13 Jbeta primers were used in PCR. Profiling relied on immunoSEQ multiplex PCR, and the TCRdb table lists in-frame clones only, not all of them. The data contain 150,000 or so clones, 73% of them singletons. Specimen: PBMCs. The receptors shown here come from a woman aged 18-35 years in good health and CMV-seronegative.

V and J are TRBV7-9 and TRBJ2-3; 10 bases are a match to TRBD1. The J segment lost 3 bases and the V segment lost 8 bases, leaving 11 bases of the junction unmatched. Germline V gene lookup returns CDR1 SEHNR and CDR2 FQNEAQ (reference sequence). The CDR3 runs 16 residues. CDR3 sequence (DNA): TGTGCCAGCGGCCGACGGACAGGGGGAATTACAGATACGCAGTATTTT. The encoded protein is CASGRRTGGITDTQYF.

The gene calls are TRBV5-1 and TRBJ1-6, with TRBD1 identical over 8 bases. CDR1 is SGHRS and CDR2 is YFSETQ in the germline V gene. The junction had 7 bases not matched to a gene; V was cut back by 0 bases and J by 8 bases. The CDR3 is 16 residues long. The CDR3 loop reads CASSLEQGERDSPLHF. The DNA for the CDR3 is TGCGCCAGCAGCTTGGAACAGGGGGAGCGGGATTCACCCCTCCACTTT. Looking up the rest from reference TRBV5-1 and TRBJ1-6 gives the full variable domain: KAGVTQTPRYLIKTRGQQVTLSCSPISGHRSVSWYQQTPGQGLQFLFEYFSETQRNKGNFPGRFSGRQFSNSRSEMNVSTLELGDSALYLCASSLEQGERDSPLHFGNGTRLTVT.

The chain carries TRBV2 and TRBJ2-5, with 8 bases fitting TRBD2. Near its end, the DNA agrees better with TRBJ2-7, so the J call may be wrong. The CDR3 totals 17 residues. In germline, CDR1 is SNHLY, CDR2 FYNNEI. This CDR3 reads CASSLSGRVRSSYEQYF. CDR3 bases: TGTGCCAGCAGTCTAAGCGGGAGAGTCAGGAGCTCCTACGAGCAGTACTTC.

In its sample, this clone was seen a few times. V is TRBV5-1 and J is TRBJ2-7, with D maybe TRBD2 (7 bases). V lost 4 bases to trimming and J lost 6 bases, with 14 bases between them. Germline V gene data show CDR1 as SGHRS and CDR2 as YFSETQ. The CDR3 consists of 13 residues. CDR3 region: CASSNAGEGEQYF. DNA for the CDR3: TGCGCCAGCAGCAATGCAGGGGAGGGCGAGCAGTACTTC.

This rearrangement joins TRBV5-1 to TRBJ1-1, with TRBD1 matching 7 bases. The ends lost 1 base at V and 0 bases at J; junction bases unmatched: 0. The germline gives CDR1 SGHRS, CDR2 YFSETQ. This CDR3 region has 14 residues. CDR3 nucleotide sequence: TGCGCCAGCAGCTTGACAGGGGTGAACACTGAAGCTTTCTTT. The encoded protein is CASSLTGVNTEAFF.

This chain links TRBV2 with TRBJ2-7, with D perhaps matching TRBD1 or TRBD2 (5 bases each). V lost 1 base and J 5 bases, leaving 12 bases between the germline ends. The length of the CDR3 is 14 residues. CDR1 is SNHLY and CDR2 is FYNNEI in the germline V gene. The CDR3 DNA sequence: TGTGCCAGCAGTGAAGGCGCAGGGCGGGACGAGCAGTACGTC. Translation gives CASSEGAGRDEQYV.

The chain has TRBV10-3 and TRBJ1-6; weak D call: TRBD1 (5 bases). This CDR3 has 15 amino acids. The V and J ends lost 7 bases and 3 bases respectively, with 13 bases between them. The germline gives CDR1 ENHRY, CDR2 SYGVKD. The CDR3 protein is CAIKRDRDYNSPLHF. Written as DNA, the CDR3 is TGTGCCATCAAACGAGACAGAGACTATAATTCACCCCTCCACTTT.

The rearrangement uses TRBV6-6 and TRBJ1-4; unclear D gene. Germline-derived CDR1 and CDR2 are MNHNY and SVGAGI (reference sequence). The CDR3 totals 16 residues. The germline V and J ends were trimmed by 1 base and 8 bases, with 17 bases remaining between them. The CDR3 region is CASSYFRGGLREKLFF. CDR3 in DNA: TGTGCCAGCAGTTACTTTCGGGGAGGGCTTAGGGAAAAACTGTTTTTT.

The chain employs TRBV5-1 and TRBJ1-2; no definite D call. The CDR3 is made up of 13 amino acids. Looked up from germline, CDR1 is SGHRS and CDR2 is YFSETQ. V was clipped by 2 bases and J by 2 bases, with 7 bases between them. The CDR3 coding sequence is TGCGCCAGCAGCTTCGACTCGAACTATGGCTACACCTTC. Translated: CASSFDSNYGYTF. Full variable domain (rest looked up from reference TRBV5-1 and TRBJ1-2): KAGVTQTPRYLIKTRGQQVTLSCSPISGHRSVSWYQQTPGQGLQFLFEYFSETQRNKGNFPGRFSGRQFSNSRSEMNVSTLELGDSALYLCASSFDSNYGYTFGSGTRLTVV.

The chain combines TRBV6-5 with TRBJ1-5; D is unclear. CDR1 MNHEY and CDR2 SVGAGI come from the germline V gene. The CDR3 extends over 13 amino acids. With 5 bases removed from V and 4 bases from J, the gap between germline ends came to 9 bases. CDR3 amino acids: CASSPQANQPQHF. The CDR3 nucleotides are TGTGCCAGCAGTCCCCAGGCAAATCAGCCCCAGCATTTT.

This rearrangement joins TRBV30 to TRBJ2-1, with D tentatively TRBD2 (6 bases). V was shortened by 4 bases and J by 0 bases, with 22 bases between the two germline ends. This CDR3 contains 18 residues. Germline lookup yields CDR1 GTSNPN and CDR2 SVGIG (reference sequence). The CDR3, as DNA: TGTGCCTGGACGTGGGGGAGGACAATCGTGAGCTCCTACAATGAGCAGTTCTTC. Translation gives CAWTWGRTIVSSYNEQFF.

CDR3 sequence: CASSIGAGLGETQYF. The CDR3 coding sequence is TGTGCCAGTAGTATAGGTGCGGGCCTCGGAGAGACCCAGTACTTC. The chain combines TRBV19 with TRBJ2-5; D is possibly TRBD2 (5 bases). Germline values: CDR1 LNHDA, CDR2 SQIVND (reference sequence). The CDR3 is made up of 15 amino acids. The V end was cut by 1 base, the J end by 4 bases, with 13 bases between. Variable domain in full (rest from reference TRBV19 and TRBJ2-5): DGGITQSPKYLFRKEGQNVTLSCEQNLNHDAMYWYRQDPGQGLRLIYYSQIVNDFQKGDIAEGYSVSREKKESFPLTVTSAQKNPTAFYLCASSIGAGLGETQYFGPGTRLLVL.

The V gene is TRBV7-2, the J gene TRBJ2-5; TRBD2 matches at 8 bases. V shed 2 bases and J 5 bases; nucleotides not matched to a gene: 4. There are 14 residues in the CDR3. Germline lookup yields CDR1 SGHTA and CDR2 FQGNSA. CDR3 DNA sequence: TGTGCCAGCAGCTTACGGGAGGGCTGGGAGACCCAGTACTTC. Residues: CASSLREGWETQYF.

This chain uses TRBV6-1 with TRBJ1-2, with D perhaps matching TRBD1 (5 bases). Germline-derived CDR1 and CDR2 are MNHNS and SASEGT. This CDR3 is 15 amino acids long. Trimming pared 0 bases from V and 6 bases from J, leaving 14 bases between. The CDR3 is CASSEALVAGDGYTF. The DNA for the CDR3 is TGTGCCAGCAGTGAAGCGCTGGTGGCGGGGGATGGCTACACCTTC.

This clone was seen once. The rearrangement uses TRBV5-4 and TRBJ2-2, with TRBD1 matching 8 bases. J gave up 3 bases and V 4 bases, and 5 bases lay outside the gene matches. CDR3 size: 15 residues. Germline V gene lookup returns CDR1 SGHNT and CDR2 YYREEE (reference sequence). The CDR3 here is CASSVGQGYTGELFF. In DNA, the CDR3 is TGTGCCAGCAGCGTCGGACAGGGCTACACCGGGGAGCTGTTTTTT.

The gene calls are TRBV5-1 and TRBJ1-2; maybe TRBD1 (5 bases). V was shortened by 6 bases and J by 0 bases, with 12 bases between the two germline ends. There are 14 residues in the CDR3. CDR1 is SGHRS and CDR2 is YFSETQ in the germline V gene. CDR3 coding DNA: TGCGCCAGCATGGGGGGTTTCCCTAACTATGGCTACACCTTC. It yields the protein CASMGGFPNYGYTF.

The rearrangement links TRBV7-9 to TRBJ2-6; 9 nucleotides match TRBD1. The trim removed 6 bases at V and 0 bases at J, leaving 6 bases unmatched. Germline lookup yields CDR1 SEHNR and CDR2 FQNEAQ (reference sequence). The CDR3 sequence is 17 residues long. CDR3 loop: CASRFGTGNSGANVLTF. CDR3 DNA: TGTGCCAGCAGGTTTGGGACAGGGAACTCTGGGGCCAACGTCCTGACTTTC.

The V call is TRBV4-1, the J call TRBJ2-2, with D perhaps matching TRBD1 (6 bases). Between the trimmed V and J ends, which lost 6 bases and 6 bases, there was a span of 14 bases. Germline values: CDR1 MGHRA, CDR2 YSYEKL. This CDR3 spans 14 amino acids. The CDR3: CASRYREGSGELFF. CDR3 bases: TGCGCCAGCAGGTACAGGGAAGGCTCCGGGGAGCTGTTTTTT.